These T cell receptor beta chains were read from a single sample in a study of blood T cells in healthy people across ages. MiXCR, applied by TCRdb to the 5' RACE reads, yields one record per CDR3 protein. The sample yields about 720,000 distinct CDR3 sequences, 25% seen once. The same specimen was also included in a second study, on T cells of mothers and their children.

The specimen was blood. All receptors derive from a boy aged 5-17 years in good health. The CDR3 runs from the conserved cysteine through the conserved F or W. A D gene is named only where the DNA matches it firmly. Clone size is not always given. Where it is, it says once, few, many or a class for expanded clones.

v_call	d_call	clone_size	j_call	cdr3_aa	cdr3_nt
TRBV10-3	NA	few	TRBJ2-5	CAISEVAEETQYF	TGTGCCATCAGTGAGGTAGCGGAAGAGACCCAGTACTTC
TRBV6-6	NA	NA	TRBJ2-3	CASGIRDAAPDTQYF	TGTGCCAGCGGGATCCGGGACGCGGCCCCGGATACGCAGTATTTT
TRBV7-6	NA	few	TRBJ2-5	CASSPWTEETQYF	TGTGCCAGCAGCCCATGGACAGAAGAGACCCAGTACTTC
TRBV28	TRBD2	few	TRBJ2-7	CASSPREGGMDEQYF	TGTGCCAGCAGCCCCCGGGAGGGGGGAATGGACGAGCAGTACTTC
TRBV7-9	TRBD2	many	TRBJ2-3	CASSSSSSGGGNTQYF	TGTGCCAGCAGCTCGTCGTCTAGCGGGGGCGGAAATACGCAGTATTTT
TRBV7-2	TRBD2	NA	TRBJ2-5	CASSPTDPGGTRYF	TGTGCCAGCAGCCCAACGGACCCGGGGGGGACCCGGTACTTC
TRBV18	NA	NA	TRBJ2-7	CASSPPGLPYEQYF	TGTGCCAGCTCACCACCGGGGTTACCCTACGAGCAGTACTTC
TRBV5-1	NA	NA	TRBJ2-5	CASSLGGMDQETQYF	TGCGCCAGCAGCTTGGGAGGGATGGATCAAGAGACCCAGTACTTC
TRBV18	TRBD1	few	TRBJ2-7	CASSPLGTGSYEQYF	TGTGCCAGCTCACCATTAGGGACAGGCTCCTACGAGCAGTACTTC
TRBV20-1	NA	NA	TRBJ2-1	CSAREGLGFPGEQFF	TGCAGTGCTAGGGAGGGGCTAGGATTTCCAGGGGAGCAGTTCTTC
TRBV7-8	NA	NA	TRBJ2-3	CASSLVLGTSTDTQYF	TGTGCCAGCAGCTTAGTCTTAGGGACTAGCACAGATACGCAGTATTTT
TRBV7-2	TRBD2	few	TRBJ2-1	CASSLVAGAAYNEQFF	TGTGCCAGCAGCTTGGTGGCGGGAGCGGCCTACAATGAGCAGTTCTTC
TRBV11-1	NA	NA	TRBJ2-5	CASSLAGAVYQETQYF	TGTGCCAGCAGCTTAGCGGGAGCTGTGTACCAAGAGACCCAGTACTTC
TRBV12-3/TRBV12-4	NA	NA	TRBJ1-4	CASSQGQSNEKLFF	TGTGCCAGCAGTCAAGGGCAGAGCAATGAAAAACTGTTTTTT
TRBV28	TRBD1	few	TRBJ1-2	CANDRGQDGYTF	TGTGCCAACGACAGGGGGCAGGATGGCTACACCTTC
TRBV3-1	NA	many	TRBJ2-1	CASSSIRVNEQFF	TGTGCCAGCAGCTCTATAAGGGTCAATGAGCAGTTCTTC
TRBV7-9	NA	few	TRBJ2-3	CASSLTELIADTQYF	TGTGCCAGCAGCTTAACGGAGCTCATCGCAGATACGCAGTATTTT
TRBV11-2	NA	NA	TRBJ1-5	CASSQNNQPQHF	TGTGCCAGCAGCCAAAATAATCAGCCCCAGCATTTT
TRBV11-2	NA	NA	TRBJ1-3	CASSLESLPGNTIYF	TGTGCCAGCAGCTTAGAGTCTCTGCCGGGAAACACCATATATTTT
TRBV14	TRBD2	few	TRBJ2-7	CASSRGRTSGAYEQYF	TGTGCCAGCAGCCGAGGACGGACTAGCGGGGCCTACGAGCAGTACTTC
TRBV29-1	TRBD2	NA	TRBJ2-3	CSVEVLAGGTGDTQYF	TGCAGCGTTGAAGTACTAGCGGGAGGGACGGGAGATACGCAGTATTTT
TRBV12-3/TRBV12-4	TRBD2	NA	TRBJ2-3	CASSPQGPGLAGDTQYF	TGTGCCAGCAGTCCTCAAGGGCCGGGACTAGCGGGAGATACGCAGTATTTT
TRBV12-3/TRBV12-4	NA	NA	TRBJ1-2	CASRLDRGANYGYTF	TGTGCCAGCAGGCTCGACAGAGGAGCTAACTATGGCTACACCTTC
TRBV7-2	TRBD2	few	TRBJ2-1	CASSLLAGVDKRNEQFF	TGTGCCAGCAGCTTATTAGCGGGAGTGGACAAGCGCAATGAGCAGTTCTTC
TRBV6-5	TRBD1	NA	TRBJ2-1	CASSPTGGEYNEQFF	TGTGCCAGCAGCCCTACAGGGGGCGAATACAATGAGCAGTTCTTC
TRBV24-1	NA	NA	TRBJ1-5	CATSLGGGYGNQPQHF	TGTGCCACCAGCCTGGGGGGGGGCTACGGCAATCAGCCCCAGCATTTT
TRBV7-2	NA	NA	TRBJ2-7	CASSFDGFYEQYF	TGTGCCAGCAGCTTCGACGGGTTCTACGAGCAGTACTTC
TRBV4-3	NA	many	TRBJ2-7	CASSQEYAAPSNEQYF	TGCGCCAGCAGCCAAGAATACGCGGCTCCTTCGAACGAGCAGTACTTC
TRBV29-1	TRBD1	NA	TRBJ1-1	CSVKGTANTEAFF	TGCAGCGTTAAAGGGACAGCTAACACTGAAGCTTTCTTT
TRBV11-2	NA	NA	TRBJ1-1	CASSLGRGGRNTEAFF	TGTGCCAGCAGCTTAGGGCGCGGGGGGAGGAACACTGAAGCTTTCTTT
TRBV10-3	NA	NA	TRBJ2-2	CAIGGTGELFF	TGTGCCATCGGAGGCACCGGGGAGCTGTTTTTT
TRBV7-2	NA	NA	TRBJ2-2	CASSLALGSGGELFF	TGTGCCAGCAGCTTAGCTTTGGGTTCTGGCGGGGAGCTGTTTTTT
TRBV6-5	TRBD1	NA	TRBJ2-7	CASSYRGRGTGVDEQYF	TGTGCCAGCAGTTACCGAGGGCGGGGGACAGGGGTTGACGAGCAGTACTTC
TRBV28	NA	NA	TRBJ2-7	CASSLGWVEQYF	TGTGCCAGCAGTTTGGGTTGGGTCGAGCAGTACTTC
TRBV20-1	NA	NA	TRBJ1-3	CSASGESGNTIYF	TGCAGTGCTTCAGGGGAATCTGGAAACACCATATATTTT
TRBV29-1	NA	once	TRBJ2-7	CSVVGLLDSYERYF	TGCAGCGTTGTGGGACTCCTAGACTCCTACGAGCGGTACTTC
TRBV9	TRBD1	NA	TRBJ2-7	CASSVGGTGGYEQYF	TGTGCCAGCAGCGTAGGGGGGACAGGAGGCTACGAGCAGTACTTC
TRBV29-1	TRBD1	NA	TRBJ1-2	CSVEAGTGEGYTF	TGCAGCGTTGAGGCCGGGACAGGGGAAGGCTACACCTTC
TRBV19	NA	few	TRBJ2-1	CASSIHNEQFF	TGTGCCAGTAGTATACACAATGAGCAGTTCTTC
TRBV6-6	NA	NA	TRBJ2-3	CASSPQGGGADTQYF	TGTGCCAGCAGTCCTCAGGGAGGTGGTGCAGATACGCAGTATTTT
TRBV29-1	NA	few	TRBJ2-7	CSVARDGSSYEQYF	TGCAGCGTGGCCCGGGACGGGAGCTCCTACGAGCAGTACTTC
TRBV3-1	NA	NA	TRBJ2-3	CASSQPSRDISDLTFTDTQYF	TGTGCCAGCAGCCAGCCAAGCAGGGACATCTCCGACCTTACGTTCACAGATACGCAGTATTTT
TRBV20-1	NA	NA	TRBJ2-7	CSARPGAGEQYF	TGCAGTGCTAGGCCGGGGGCGGGCGAGCAGTACTTC
TRBV15	TRBD2	few	TRBJ2-7	CATSRETSRAAEQYF	TGTGCCACCAGCAGGGAGACTAGCAGGGCGGCGGAGCAGTACTTC
TRBV5-1	NA	few	TRBJ1-1	CASSLLGAANTEAFF	TGCGCCAGCAGCCTCCTAGGGGCGGCGAACACTGAAGCTTTCTTT
TRBV28	NA	few	TRBJ2-1	CASSILWEQFF	TGTGCCAGCAGTATCCTTTGGGAGCAGTTCTTC
TRBV4-3	TRBD2	NA	TRBJ2-7	CASSQDGGLAGSYEQYF	TGCGCCAGCAGCCAAGATGGTGGGCTAGCGGGGTCCTACGAGCAGTACTTC
TRBV20-1	NA	NA	TRBJ2-7	CSARDPRQGGEQYF	TGCAGTGCTAGAGACCCACGGCAGGGGGGCGAGCAGTACTTC